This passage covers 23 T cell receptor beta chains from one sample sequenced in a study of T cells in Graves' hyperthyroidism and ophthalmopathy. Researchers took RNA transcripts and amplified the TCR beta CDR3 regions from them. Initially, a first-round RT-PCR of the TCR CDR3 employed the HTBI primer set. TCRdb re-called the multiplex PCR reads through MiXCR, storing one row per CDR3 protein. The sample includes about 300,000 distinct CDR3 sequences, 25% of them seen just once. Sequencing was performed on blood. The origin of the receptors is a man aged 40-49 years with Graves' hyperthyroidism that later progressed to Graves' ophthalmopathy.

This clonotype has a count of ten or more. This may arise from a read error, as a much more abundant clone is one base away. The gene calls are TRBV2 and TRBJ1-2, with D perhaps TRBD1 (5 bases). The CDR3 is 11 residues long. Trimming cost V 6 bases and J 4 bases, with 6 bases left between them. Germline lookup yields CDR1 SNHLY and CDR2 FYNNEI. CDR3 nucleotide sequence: TGTGCCAGCAGGGACATCTATGGCTACACCTTC. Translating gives CASRDIYGYTF.

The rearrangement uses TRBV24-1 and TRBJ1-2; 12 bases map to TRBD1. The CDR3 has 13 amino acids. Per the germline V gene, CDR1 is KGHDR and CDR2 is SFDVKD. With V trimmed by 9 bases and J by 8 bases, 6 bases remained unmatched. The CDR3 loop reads CATRGQGAHGYTF. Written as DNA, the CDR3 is TGTGCCACCCGGGGACAGGGGGCTCACGGCTACACCTTC.

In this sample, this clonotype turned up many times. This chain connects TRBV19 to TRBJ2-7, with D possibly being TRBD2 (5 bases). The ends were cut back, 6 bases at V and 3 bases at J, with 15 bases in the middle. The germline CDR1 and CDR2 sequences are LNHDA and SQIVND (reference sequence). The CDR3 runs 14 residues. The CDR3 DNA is TGTGCCAGTAGCCGACGGGGAGAAGGCTACGAGCAGTACTTC. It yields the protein CASSRRGEGYEQYF.

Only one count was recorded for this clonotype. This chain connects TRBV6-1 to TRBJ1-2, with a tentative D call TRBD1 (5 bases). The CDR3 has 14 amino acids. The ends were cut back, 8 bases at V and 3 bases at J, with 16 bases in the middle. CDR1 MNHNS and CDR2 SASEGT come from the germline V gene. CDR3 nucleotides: TGTGCCAGCCAAAAGTTGAGAGGGGACTATGGCTACACCTTC. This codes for CASQKLRGDYGYTF.

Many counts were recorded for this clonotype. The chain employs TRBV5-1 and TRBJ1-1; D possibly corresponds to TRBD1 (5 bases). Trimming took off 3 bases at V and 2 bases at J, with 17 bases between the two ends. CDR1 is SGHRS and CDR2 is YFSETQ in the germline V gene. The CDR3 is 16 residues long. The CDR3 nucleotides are TGCGCCAGCAGCTCGGGGTGGGACGGATTAAACACTGAAGCTTTCTTT. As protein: CASSSGWDGLNTEAFF.

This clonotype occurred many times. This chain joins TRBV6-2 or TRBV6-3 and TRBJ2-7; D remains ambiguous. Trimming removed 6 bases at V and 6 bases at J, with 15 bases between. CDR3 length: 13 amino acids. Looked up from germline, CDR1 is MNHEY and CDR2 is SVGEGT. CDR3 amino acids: CASSADLGSEQYF. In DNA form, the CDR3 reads TGTGCCAGCAGCGCGGATTTGGGTAGCGAGCAGTACTTC.

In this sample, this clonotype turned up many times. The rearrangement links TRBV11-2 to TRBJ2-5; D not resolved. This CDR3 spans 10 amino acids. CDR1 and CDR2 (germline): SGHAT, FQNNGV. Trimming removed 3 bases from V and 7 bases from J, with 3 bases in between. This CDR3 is CASSFGTQYF. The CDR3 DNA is TGTGCCAGCAGCTTTGGGACCCAGTACTTC.

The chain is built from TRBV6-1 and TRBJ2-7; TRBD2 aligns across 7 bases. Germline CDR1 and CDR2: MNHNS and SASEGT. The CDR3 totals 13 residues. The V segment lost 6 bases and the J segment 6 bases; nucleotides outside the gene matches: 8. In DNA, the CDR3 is TGTGCCAGCAGGTGGGGGGGATACCCCGAGCAGTACTTC. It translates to CASRWGGYPEQYF.

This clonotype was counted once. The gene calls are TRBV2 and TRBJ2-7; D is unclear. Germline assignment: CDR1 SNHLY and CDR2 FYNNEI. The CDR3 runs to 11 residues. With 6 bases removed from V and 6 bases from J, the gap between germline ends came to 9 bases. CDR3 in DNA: TGTGCCAGCAGGGTGGAAGTCGAGCAGTACTTC. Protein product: CASRVEVEQYF.

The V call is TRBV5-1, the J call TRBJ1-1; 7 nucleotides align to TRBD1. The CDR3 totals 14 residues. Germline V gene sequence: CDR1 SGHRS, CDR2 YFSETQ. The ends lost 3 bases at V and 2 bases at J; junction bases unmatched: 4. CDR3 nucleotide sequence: TGCGCCAGCAGCTACGGGACAGTCAACACTGAAGCTTTCTTT. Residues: CASSYGTVNTEAFF. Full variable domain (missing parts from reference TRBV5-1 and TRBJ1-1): KAGVTQTPRYLIKTRGQQVTLSCSPISGHRSVSWYQQTPGQGLQFLFEYFSETQRNKGNFPGRFSGRQFSNSRSEMNVSTLELGDSALYLCASSYGTVNTEAFFGQGTRLTVV.

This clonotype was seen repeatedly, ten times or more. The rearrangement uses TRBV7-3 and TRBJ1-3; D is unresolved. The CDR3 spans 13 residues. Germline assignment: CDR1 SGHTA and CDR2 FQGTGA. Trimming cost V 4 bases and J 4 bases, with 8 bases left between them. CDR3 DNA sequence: TGTGCCAGCAGCTCACACGGCGGAAACACCATATATTTT. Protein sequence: CASSSHGGNTIYF.

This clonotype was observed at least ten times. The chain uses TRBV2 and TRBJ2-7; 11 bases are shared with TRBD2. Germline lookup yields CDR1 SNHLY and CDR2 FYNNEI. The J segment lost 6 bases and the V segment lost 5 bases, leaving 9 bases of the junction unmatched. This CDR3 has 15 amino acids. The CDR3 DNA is TGTGCCAGCAGTTTTACTAGCGGGAGAACGGTCGAGCAGTACTTC. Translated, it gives CASSFTSGRTVEQYF.

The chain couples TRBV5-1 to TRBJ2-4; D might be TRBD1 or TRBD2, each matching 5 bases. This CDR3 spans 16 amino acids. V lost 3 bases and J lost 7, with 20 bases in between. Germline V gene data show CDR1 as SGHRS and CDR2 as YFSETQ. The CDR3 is CASSWAGGSGANIQYF. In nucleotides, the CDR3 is TGCGCCAGCAGCTGGGCTGGGGGATCCGGGGCGAACATTCAGTACTTC.

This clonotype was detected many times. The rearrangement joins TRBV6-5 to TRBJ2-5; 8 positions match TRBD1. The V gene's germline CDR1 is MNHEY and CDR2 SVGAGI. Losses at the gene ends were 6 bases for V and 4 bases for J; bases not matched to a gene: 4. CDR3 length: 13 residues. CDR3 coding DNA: TGTGCCAGCAGGACCGGACAGGGAGAGACCCAGTACTTC. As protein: CASRTGQGETQYF.

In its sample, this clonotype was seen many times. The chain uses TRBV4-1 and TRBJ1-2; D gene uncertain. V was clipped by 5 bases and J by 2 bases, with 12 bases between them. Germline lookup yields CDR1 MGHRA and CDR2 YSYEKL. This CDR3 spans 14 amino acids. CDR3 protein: CASSTPPANYGYTF. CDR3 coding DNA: TGCGCCAGCAGCACCCCCCCAGCCAACTATGGCTACACCTTC.

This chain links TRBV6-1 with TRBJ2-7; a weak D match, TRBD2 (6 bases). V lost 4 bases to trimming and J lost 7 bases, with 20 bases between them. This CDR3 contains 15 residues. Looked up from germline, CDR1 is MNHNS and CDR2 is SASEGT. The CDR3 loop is CASSGGTFNAAEQYF. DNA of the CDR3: TGTGCCAGCAGTGGAGGGACTTTTAACGCCGCAGAGCAGTACTTC.

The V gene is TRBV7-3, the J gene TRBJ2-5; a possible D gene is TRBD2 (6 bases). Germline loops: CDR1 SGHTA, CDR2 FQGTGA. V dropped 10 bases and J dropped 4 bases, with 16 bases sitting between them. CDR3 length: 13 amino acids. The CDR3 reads CAISESGVETQYF. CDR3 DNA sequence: TGTGCCATCAGTGAGTCGGGGGTAGAGACCCAGTACTTC.

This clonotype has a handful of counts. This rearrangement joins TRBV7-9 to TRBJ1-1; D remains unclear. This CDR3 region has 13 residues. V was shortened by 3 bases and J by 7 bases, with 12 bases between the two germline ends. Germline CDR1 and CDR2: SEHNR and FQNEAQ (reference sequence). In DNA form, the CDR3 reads TGTGCCAGCAGCTTGACCGAGAGGAATGAAGCTTTCTTT. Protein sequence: CASSLTERNEAFF.

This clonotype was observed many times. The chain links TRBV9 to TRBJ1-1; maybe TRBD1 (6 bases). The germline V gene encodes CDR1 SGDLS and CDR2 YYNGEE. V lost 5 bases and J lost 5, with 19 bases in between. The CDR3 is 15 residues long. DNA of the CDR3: TGTGCCAGCAGGGGAGGGGGGCCCCTATGGACTGAAGCTTTCTTT. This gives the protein CASRGGGPLWTEAFF.

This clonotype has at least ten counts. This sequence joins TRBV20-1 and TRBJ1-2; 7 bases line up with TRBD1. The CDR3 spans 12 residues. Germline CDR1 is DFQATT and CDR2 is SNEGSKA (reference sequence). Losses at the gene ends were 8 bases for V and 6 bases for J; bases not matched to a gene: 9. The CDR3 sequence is CSRRGQADGYTF. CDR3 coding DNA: TGCAGTCGGAGGGGGCAGGCGGATGGCTACACCTTC.

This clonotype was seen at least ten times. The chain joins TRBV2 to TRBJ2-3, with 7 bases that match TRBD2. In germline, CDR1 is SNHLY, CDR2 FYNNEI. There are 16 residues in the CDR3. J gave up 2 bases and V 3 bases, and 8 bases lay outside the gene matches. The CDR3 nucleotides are TGTGCCAGCAGTGAGGGGAGGGGCCTCTCCACAGATACGCAGTATTTT. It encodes CASSEGRGLSTDTQYF. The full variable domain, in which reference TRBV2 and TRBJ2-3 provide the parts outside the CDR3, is EPEVTQTPSHQVTQMGQEVILRCVPISNHLYFYWYRQILGQKVEFLVSFYNNEISEKSEIFDDQFSVERPDGSNFTLKIRSTKLEDSAMYFCASSEGRGLSTDTQYFGPGTRLTVL.

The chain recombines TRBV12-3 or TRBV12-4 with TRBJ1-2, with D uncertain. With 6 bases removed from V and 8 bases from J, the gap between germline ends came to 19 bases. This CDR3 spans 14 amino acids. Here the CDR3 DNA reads TGTGCCAGCAGGACGGGATCCCATAGGGAAGGCTACACCTTC. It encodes CASRTGSHREGYTF.

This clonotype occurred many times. The DNA for the CDR3 is TGTGCCATCAGTGACGTTACCGACAGTTCCTACGAGCAGTACTTC. Its protein is CAISDVTDSSYEQYF. This chain uses TRBV10-3 with TRBJ2-7; D might be TRBD1 (5 bases). Germline lookup yields CDR1 ENHRY and CDR2 SYGVKD. Deletions cut 3 bases from V and 1 base from J, with 13 bases between. This CDR3 spans 15 amino acids.